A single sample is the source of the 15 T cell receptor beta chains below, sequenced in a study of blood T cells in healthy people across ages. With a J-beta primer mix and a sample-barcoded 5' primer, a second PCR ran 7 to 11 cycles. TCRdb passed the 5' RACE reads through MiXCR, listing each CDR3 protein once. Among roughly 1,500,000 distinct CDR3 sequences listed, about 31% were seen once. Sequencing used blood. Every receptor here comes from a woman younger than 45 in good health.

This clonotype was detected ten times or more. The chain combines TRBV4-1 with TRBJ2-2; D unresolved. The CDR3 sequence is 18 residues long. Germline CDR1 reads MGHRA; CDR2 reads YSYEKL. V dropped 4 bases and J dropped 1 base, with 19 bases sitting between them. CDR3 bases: TGCGCCAGCAGCCCATCCCCGCTCGCAAGCCAGAACACCGGGGAGCTGTTTTTT. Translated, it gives CASSPSPLASQNTGELFF.

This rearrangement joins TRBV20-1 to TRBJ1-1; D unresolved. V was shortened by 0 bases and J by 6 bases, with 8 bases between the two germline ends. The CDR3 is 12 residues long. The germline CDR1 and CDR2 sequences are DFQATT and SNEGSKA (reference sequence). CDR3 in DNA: TGCAGTGCTAGAGAGCAGCTCCCTGAAGCTTTCTTT. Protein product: CSAREQLPEAFF.

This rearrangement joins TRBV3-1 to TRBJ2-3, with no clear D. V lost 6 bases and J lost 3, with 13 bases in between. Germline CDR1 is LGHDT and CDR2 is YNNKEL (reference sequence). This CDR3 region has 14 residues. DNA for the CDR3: TGTGCCAGCAGAGGCCAGTCAAAAACAGATACGCAGTATTTT. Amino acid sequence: CASRGQSKTDTQYF.

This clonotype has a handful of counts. In nucleotides, the CDR3 is TGTGCCAGCAGCACCCTATCCGGGACTACATCCTACAATGAGCAGTTCTTC. Its protein product is CASSTLSGTTSYNEQFF. The chain combines TRBV9 with TRBJ2-1; 7 positions match TRBD2. After removal of 4 bases from V and 1 base from J, the junction contained 11 bases not matched to a gene. This CDR3 has 17 amino acids. Per germline, CDR1 SGDLS and CDR2 YYNGEE.

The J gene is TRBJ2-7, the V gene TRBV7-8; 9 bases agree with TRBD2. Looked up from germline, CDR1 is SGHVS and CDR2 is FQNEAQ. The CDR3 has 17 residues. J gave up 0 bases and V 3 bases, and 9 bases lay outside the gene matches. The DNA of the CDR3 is TGTGCCAGCAGCTTCCGGTGGTATAGCGGGAGCTCCTACGAGCAGTACTTC. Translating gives CASSFRWYSGSSYEQYF.

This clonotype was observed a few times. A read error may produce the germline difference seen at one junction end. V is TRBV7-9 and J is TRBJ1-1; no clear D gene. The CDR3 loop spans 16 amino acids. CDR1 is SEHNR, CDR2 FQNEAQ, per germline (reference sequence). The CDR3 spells CVSSLVAGALNTEAFF. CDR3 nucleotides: TGTGTCAGCAGCTTAGTGGCAGGAGCCCTGAACACTGAAGCTTTCTTT.

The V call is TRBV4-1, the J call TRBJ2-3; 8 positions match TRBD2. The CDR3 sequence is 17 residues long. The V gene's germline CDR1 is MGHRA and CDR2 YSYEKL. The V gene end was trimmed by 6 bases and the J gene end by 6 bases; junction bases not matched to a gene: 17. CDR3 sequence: CASSPHPLRGGRDTQYF. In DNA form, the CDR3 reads TGCGCCAGCAGTCCGCACCCTTTACGGGGCGGGAGGGATACGCAGTATTTT.

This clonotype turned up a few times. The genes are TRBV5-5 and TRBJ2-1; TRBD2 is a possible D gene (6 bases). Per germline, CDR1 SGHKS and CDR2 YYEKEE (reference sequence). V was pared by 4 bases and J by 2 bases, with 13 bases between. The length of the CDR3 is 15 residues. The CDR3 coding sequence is TGTGCCAGCAGCCTGACGGGGGTCCCCTACAATGAGCAGTTCTTC. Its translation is CASSLTGVPYNEQFF.

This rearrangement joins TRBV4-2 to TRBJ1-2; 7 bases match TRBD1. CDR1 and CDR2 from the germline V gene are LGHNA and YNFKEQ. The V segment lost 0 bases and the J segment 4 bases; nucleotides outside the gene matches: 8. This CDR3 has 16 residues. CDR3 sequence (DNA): TGTGCCAGCAGCCAAGAGGCCACAGGGGTTAGCTATGGCTACACCTTC. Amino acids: CASSQEATGVSYGYTF.

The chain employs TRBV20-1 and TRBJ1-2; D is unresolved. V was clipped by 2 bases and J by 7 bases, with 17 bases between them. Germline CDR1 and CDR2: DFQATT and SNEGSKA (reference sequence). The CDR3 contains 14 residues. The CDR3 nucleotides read TGCAGTGCTAGAAAGACTGAACCTTTATTTGGCTACACCTTC. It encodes CSARKTEPLFGYTF.

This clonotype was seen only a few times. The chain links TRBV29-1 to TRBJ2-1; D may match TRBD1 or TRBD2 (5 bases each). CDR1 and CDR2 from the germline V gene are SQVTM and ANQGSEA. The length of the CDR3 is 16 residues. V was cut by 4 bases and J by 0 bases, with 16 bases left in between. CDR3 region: CSVANLPGSSYNEQFF. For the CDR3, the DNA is TGCAGCGTTGCGAATTTACCAGGGAGCTCCTACAATGAGCAGTTCTTC.

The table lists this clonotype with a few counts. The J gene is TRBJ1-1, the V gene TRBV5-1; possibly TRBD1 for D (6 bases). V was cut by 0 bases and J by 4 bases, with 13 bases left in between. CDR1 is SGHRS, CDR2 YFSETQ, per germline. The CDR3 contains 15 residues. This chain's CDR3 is CASSLEGQGITEAFF. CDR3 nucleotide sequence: TGCGCCAGCAGCTTGGAGGGTCAGGGGATCACTGAAGCTTTCTTT.

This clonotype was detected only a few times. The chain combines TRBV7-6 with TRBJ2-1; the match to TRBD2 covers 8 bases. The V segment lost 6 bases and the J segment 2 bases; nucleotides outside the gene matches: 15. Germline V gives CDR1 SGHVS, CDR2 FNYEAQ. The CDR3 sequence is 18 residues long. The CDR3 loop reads CASRPGLPKRGTYNEQFF. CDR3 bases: TGTGCCAGCAGGCCGGGTTTACCAAAGCGGGGGACCTACAATGAGCAGTTCTTC.

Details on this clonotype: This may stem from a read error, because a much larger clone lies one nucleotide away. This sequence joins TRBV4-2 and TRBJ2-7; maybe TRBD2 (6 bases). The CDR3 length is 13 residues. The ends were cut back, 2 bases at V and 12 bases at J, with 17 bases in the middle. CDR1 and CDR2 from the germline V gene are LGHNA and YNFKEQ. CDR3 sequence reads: CASSQRERETLYF. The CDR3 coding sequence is TGTGCCAGCAGCCAACGGGAGCGAGAGACCCTGTACTTC.

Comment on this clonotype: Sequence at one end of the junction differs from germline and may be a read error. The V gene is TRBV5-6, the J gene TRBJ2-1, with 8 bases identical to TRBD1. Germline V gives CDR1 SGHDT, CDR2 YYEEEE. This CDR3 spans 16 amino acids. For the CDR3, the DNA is TGTGCCAGCAGCGCCTACAGGGGGAGCTCCCACAATGAGCAGTTCTTC. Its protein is CASSAYRGSSHNEQFF.